These 22 T cell receptor beta chains came from one sample sequenced in a study of cytomegalovirus exposure and HLA in healthy donors. Both 60 Vbeta primers and 13 Jbeta primers went into the PCR. Some clones are missing from TCRdb's copy, which holds only in-frame ones; the method was immunoSEQ multiplex PCR. The profile shows about 150,000 clones, around four fifths of them singletons. Sequencing input: PBMCs. Every receptor here comes from a middle-aged woman in good health and CMV-seronegative.

V usage is TRBV15 and J usage is TRBJ1-5; 7 nucleotides line up with TRBD1. J was trimmed by 9 bases and V by 0 bases; bases with no gene match: 8. Germline V gene sequence: CDR1 LNHNV, CDR2 YYDKDF (reference sequence). The CDR3 extends over 15 amino acids. The CDR3 nucleotides are TGTGCCACCAGCAGAGAGACAGGGAGGTTGGGGCCCCAGCATTTT. This codes for CATSRETGRLGPQHF.

The chain couples TRBV10-1 to TRBJ2-5; 11 nucleotides align to TRBD2. Germline-derived CDR1 and CDR2 are WNHNN and SYGVQD (reference sequence). The CDR3 has 15 residues. Trimming cost V 8 bases and J 1 base; bases outside gene matches: 6. CDR3 DNA sequence: TGCGCCAGCTCGGCTAGCGGGGGGACCCAAGAGACCCAGTACTTC. Amino acid sequence: CASSASGGTQETQYF.

The gene calls are TRBV6-5 and TRBJ1-3; tentatively, D is TRBD1 (6 bases). This CDR3 region has 15 residues. Per germline, CDR1 MNHEY and CDR2 SVGAGI. V lost 5 bases to trimming and J lost 0 bases, with 11 bases between them. CDR3 in amino acids: CASSPRGYSGNTIYF. In nucleotides, the CDR3 is TGTGCCAGCAGTCCCAGGGGCTACTCTGGAAACACCATATATTTT.

The V call is TRBV6-5, the J call TRBJ1-2; TRBD1 might be the D (6 bases). Trimming removed 2 bases from V and 7 bases from J, with 20 bases in between. Germline values: CDR1 MNHEY, CDR2 SVGAGI. The CDR3 covers 16 residues. The CDR3 loop reads CASSYGGSNQWGGYTF. The CDR3 bases are TGTGCCAGCAGTTACGGGGGCTCTAACCAGTGGGGTGGCTACACCTTC.

This chain joins TRBV27 and TRBJ2-5; 12 positions agree with TRBD1. V dropped 5 bases and J dropped 5; count of bases not matched to a gene: 9. The CDR3 runs to 16 residues. CDR1 and CDR2 from the germline V gene are MNHEY and SMNVEV (reference sequence). CDR3 sequence reads: CASSGDRGQNLETQYF. Written as DNA, the CDR3 is TGTGCCAGCAGTGGGGACAGGGGGCAGAATCTGGAGACCCAGTACTTC.

J is TRBJ2-5 and V is TRBV10-2; D is perhaps TRBD2 (5 bases). The V end was cut by 3 bases, the J end by 5 bases, with 13 bases between. Germline CDR1 is WSHSY and CDR2 is SAAADI. The CDR3 is 14 amino acids. The DNA of the CDR3 is TGCGCCAGCAGTGAATCTCAACTAGGGGAGACCCAGTACTTC. Protein product: CASSESQLGETQYF.

This rearrangement joins TRBV11-2 to TRBJ1-1; D is uncertain. V dropped 0 bases and J dropped 2 bases, with 10 bases sitting between them. This CDR3 comprises 15 residues. The germline V gene encodes CDR1 SGHAT and CDR2 FQNNGV. The CDR3 nucleotides read TGTGCCAGCAGCTTAGATAGCGCCAGTAACACTGAAGCTTTCTTT. It encodes CASSLDSASNTEAFF.

This chain connects TRBV28 to TRBJ2-5, with a possible D match to TRBD1 (5 bases). V lost 3 bases and J 5 bases, leaving 19 bases between the germline ends. Germline loops: CDR1 MDHEN, CDR2 SYDVKM. The CDR3 loop spans 16 amino acids. The CDR3 protein is CASSFPGLNFVETQYF. CDR3 in DNA: TGTGCCAGCAGTTTCCCAGGGTTAAATTTCGTGGAGACCCAGTACTTC.

The CDR3 region has the DNA TGTGCCAGCAGCTTAAACGGGGGGAACCAAGAGACCCAGTACTTC. It is translated as CASSLNGGNQETQYF. This chain connects TRBV7-3 to TRBJ2-5; 7 bases agree with TRBD2. The CDR3 has 15 residues. The germline V gene has CDR1 SGHTA and CDR2 FQGTGA. V shed 1 base and J 0 bases; nucleotides not matched to a gene: 2.

This chain uses TRBV29-1 with TRBJ2-2, with a tentative D call TRBD2 (5 bases). Germline CDR1 reads SQVTM; CDR2 reads ANQGSEA. Trimming left V 6 bases short and J 6 bases short, with 11 bases between. The CDR3 totals 12 residues. The CDR3 is CSVSSGSGELFF. The CDR3 coding sequence is TGCAGCGTCTCCAGCGGTTCCGGGGAGCTGTTTTTT.

The chain employs TRBV19 and TRBJ2-2; TRBD1 agrees at 7 bases. V lost 3 bases, J lost 5 bases, and 9 bases stayed unmatched. The CDR3 sequence is 16 residues long. Germline assignment: CDR1 LNHDA and CDR2 SQIVND (reference sequence). The CDR3: CASSMHAGGRTGELFF. The CDR3, as DNA: TGTGCCAGTAGTATGCACGCAGGGGGAAGGACCGGGGAGCTGTTTTTT.

This clone was seen more than once but under ten times. This chain links TRBV4-1 with TRBJ1-2; D call uncertain. V was shortened by 1 base and J by 5 bases, with 17 bases between the two germline ends. CDR1 and CDR2 (germline): MGHRA, YSYEKL. The CDR3 covers 16 residues. CDR3 region: CASSQVAQPDKYGYTF. CDR3 nucleotide sequence: TGCGCCAGCAGCCAAGTGGCACAGCCCGACAAGTATGGCTACACCTTC.

V and J are TRBV30 and TRBJ1-3, with 8 bases lining up with TRBD1. The CDR3 covers 14 residues. The V gene's germline CDR1 is GTSNPN and CDR2 SVGIG (reference sequence). V shed 5 bases, J shed 4 bases, and the junction held 7 bases outside the gene matches. CDR3 sequence reads: CAWGGTGQGNTIYF. In DNA form, the CDR3 reads TGTGCCTGGGGGGGGACAGGTCAAGGAAACACCATATATTTT.

V and J are TRBV14 and TRBJ2-7; a weak D match, TRBD2 (5 bases). Trimming took off 4 bases at V and 3 bases at J, with 10 bases between the two ends. Germline V gives CDR1 SGHDN, CDR2 FVKESK. The length of the CDR3 is 13 residues. The CDR3 DNA reads as TGTGCCAGCAGCCTTGAGGGCCTCTACGAGCAGTACTTC. This codes for CASSLEGLYEQYF.

V and J are TRBV2 and TRBJ2-7; D might be TRBD2 (5 bases). The CDR3 consists of 12 residues. CDR1 and CDR2 from the germline V gene are SNHLY and FYNNEI. Trimming shortened V by 8 bases and J by 4 bases, and 12 bases separated the two germline ends. CDR3 sequence reads: CASFGEGYEQYF. CDR3 sequence (DNA): TGTGCCAGCTTCGGTGAGGGTTACGAGCAGTACTTC.

The chain uses TRBV19 and TRBJ2-2, with 11 bases lining up with TRBD2. CDR3 length: 17 amino acids. CDR1 is LNHDA, CDR2 SQIVND, per germline (reference sequence). J gave up 6 bases and V 5 bases, and 11 bases lay outside the gene matches. The CDR3 nucleotides are TGTGCCAGTAGTCTGACAGCCGGGACTAGCGGCGCCGGGGAGCTGTTTTTT. Translated: CASSLTAGTSGAGELFF.

The chain combines TRBV18 with TRBJ1-5; possible D gene TRBD1, 5 bases. The V gene lost 4 bases and the J gene lost 2 bases, with 12 bases spanning the gap. This CDR3 contains 15 residues. Germline V CDR1 and CDR2: KGHSH, LQKENI. This chain's CDR3 is CASSLGGGGNQPQHF. DNA for the CDR3: TGTGCCAGCTCACTCGGCGGGGGTGGCAATCAGCCCCAGCATTTT.

This chain joins TRBV2 and TRBJ2-7; 7 nucleotides agree with TRBD1. The CDR3 has 12 amino acids. V dropped 6 bases and J dropped 6; count of bases not matched to a gene: 5. Germline CDR1 reads SNHLY; CDR2 reads FYNNEI. The chain's CDR3 is CASRQTGAEQYF. In DNA form, the CDR3 reads TGTGCCAGCAGACAAACAGGGGCCGAGCAGTACTTC.

The CDR3 protein is CASSLRGPSNTGELFF. CDR3 in DNA: TGTGCCAGCAGCTTGAGGGGGCCCTCGAACACCGGGGAGCTGTTTTTT. This sequence joins TRBV5-6 and TRBJ2-2; 7 bases match TRBD1. Germline CDR1 SGHDT, CDR2 YYEEEE. V was clipped by 1 base and J by 0 bases; unmatched bases: 3. CDR3 length: 16 amino acids.

This clone was recorded a few times. The chain carries TRBV4-3 and TRBJ2-5, with D possibly TRBD1 on 6 matching bases. CDR1 and CDR2 from the germline V gene are LGHNA and YSLEER. The CDR3 extends over 18 amino acids. V dropped 4 bases and J dropped 2 bases, with 23 bases sitting between them. The CDR3 nucleotides read TGCGCCAGCAGCCTAAGCCCCGACAGGAGCTTTGGGCAAGAGACCCAGTACTTC. Its translation: CASSLSPDRSFGQETQYF.

The genes are TRBV30 and TRBJ1-6; D call uncertain. The V end lost 3 bases, the J end lost 6 bases, and 18 bases lay between the germline ends. Germline V gives CDR1 GTSNPN, CDR2 SVGIG (reference sequence). This CDR3 has 16 amino acids. The CDR3 nucleotides are TGTGCCTGGAGACCCCCACCCGCGTACTTTAATTCACCCCTCCACTTT. Amino acids: CAWRPPPAYFNSPLHF.

This clone has more than one count but fewer than ten. The chain couples TRBV7-9 to TRBJ2-1; 7 bases map to TRBD2. The CDR3 extends over 17 amino acids. The germline V gene has CDR1 SEHNR and CDR2 FQNEAQ (reference sequence). V was clipped by 4 bases and J by 2 bases; unmatched bases: 11. CDR3 bases: TGTGCCAGCAGCTCCAGACTAGCTATCCATACCTACAATGAGCAGTTCTTC. Protein sequence: CASSSRLAIHTYNEQFF.